This T cell receptor (beta chain) was retrieved from a study of shared clonotypes between healthy human individuals. Study-level results: The donor pool, a small one, limited the genetic and exposure-history diversity represented.

This clone was seen more than once but under ten times. The antigen is not known. Once extracted for a subset, genomic DNA was divided evenly among several immunoSEQ plates. Some 30,000 T cell genomes (roughly 300 ng DNA) went into each PBMC replicate. In the study's own analysis: ImmunoSEQ sequences covered only the junction and lacked quality scores; filtering therefore differed. Profiled with immunoSEQ multiplex PCR; TCRdb holds only in-frame clones, not every one. V and J calls and clone size are as listed in that table; D and trimming were resolved from the DNA. The data show about 490,000 clones, with about 79% seen just once and about an eighth held by the top ten. J gave up 5 bases and V 4 bases, and 8 bases lay outside the gene matches. CDR1 is SGHNT and CDR2 is YYREEE in the germline V gene (reference sequence). This CDR3 region has 15 residues.

The chain combines TRBV5-4 with TRBJ2-3; 9 bases map to TRBD1. The sample comprised PBMCs. The clonotype was recovered from a woman in her 40s in good health. Some clones in this sample may be carry-over from other donors' samples. This chain's CDR3 is CASSRLQGAGDTQYF. For the CDR3, the DNA is TGTGCCAGCAGCCGTTTACAGGGGGCTGGAGATACGCAGTATTTT. The full variable domain, completed using reference TRBV5-4 and TRBJ2-3, is ETGVTQSPTHLIKTRGQQVTLRCSSQSGHNTVSWYQQALGQGPQFIFQYYREEENGRGNFPPRFSGLQFPNYSSELNVNALELDDSALYLCASSRLQGAGDTQYFGPGTRLTVL.